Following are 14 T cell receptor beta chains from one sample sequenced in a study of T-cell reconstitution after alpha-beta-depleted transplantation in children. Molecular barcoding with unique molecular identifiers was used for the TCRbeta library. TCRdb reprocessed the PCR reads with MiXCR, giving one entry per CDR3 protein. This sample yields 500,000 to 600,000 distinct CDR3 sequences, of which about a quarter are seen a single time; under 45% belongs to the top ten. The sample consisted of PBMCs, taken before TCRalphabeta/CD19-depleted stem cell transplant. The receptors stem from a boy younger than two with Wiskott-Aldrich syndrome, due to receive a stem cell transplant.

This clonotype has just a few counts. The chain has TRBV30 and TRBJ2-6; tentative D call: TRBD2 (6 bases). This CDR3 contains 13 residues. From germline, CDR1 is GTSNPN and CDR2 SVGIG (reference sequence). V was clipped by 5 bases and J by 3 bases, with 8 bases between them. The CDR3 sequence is CAWQGGGANVLTF. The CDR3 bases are TGTGCCTGGCAGGGAGGTGGGGCCAACGTCCTGACTTTC.

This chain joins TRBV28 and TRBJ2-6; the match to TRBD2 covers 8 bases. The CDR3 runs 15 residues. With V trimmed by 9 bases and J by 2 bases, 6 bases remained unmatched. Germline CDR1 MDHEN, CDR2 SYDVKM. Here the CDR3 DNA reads TGTGCCAGTTCGGGGGGGGGCGCTGGGGCCAACGTCCTGACTTTC. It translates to CASSGGGAGANVLTF.

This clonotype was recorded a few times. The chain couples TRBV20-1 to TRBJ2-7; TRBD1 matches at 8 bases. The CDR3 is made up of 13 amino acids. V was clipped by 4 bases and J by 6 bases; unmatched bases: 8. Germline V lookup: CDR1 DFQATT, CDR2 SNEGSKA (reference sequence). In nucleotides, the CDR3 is TGCAGTGCTATTCCGGGACAGGCTGTCGAGCAGTACTTC. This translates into CSAIPGQAVEQYF.

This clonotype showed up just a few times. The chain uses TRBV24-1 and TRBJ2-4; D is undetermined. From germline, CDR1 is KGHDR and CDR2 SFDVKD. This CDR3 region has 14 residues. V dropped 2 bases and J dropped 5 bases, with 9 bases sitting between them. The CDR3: CATSDSARQNIQYF. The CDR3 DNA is TGTGCCACCAGTGATTCTGCTCGTCAAAACATTCAGTACTTC.

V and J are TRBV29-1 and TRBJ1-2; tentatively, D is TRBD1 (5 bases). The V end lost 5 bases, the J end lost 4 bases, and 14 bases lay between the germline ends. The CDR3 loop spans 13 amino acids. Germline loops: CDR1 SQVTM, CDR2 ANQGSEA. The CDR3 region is CSVSGRTSYGYTF. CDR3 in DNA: TGCAGCGTTTCGGGACGGACTTCCTATGGCTACACCTTC.

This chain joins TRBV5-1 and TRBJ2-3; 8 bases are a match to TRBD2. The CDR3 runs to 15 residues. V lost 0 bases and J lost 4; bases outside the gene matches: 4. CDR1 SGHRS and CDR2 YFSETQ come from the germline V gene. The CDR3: CASSLGGLDADTQYF. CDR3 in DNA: TGCGCCAGCAGCTTGGGGGGACTAGACGCAGATACGCAGTATTTT.

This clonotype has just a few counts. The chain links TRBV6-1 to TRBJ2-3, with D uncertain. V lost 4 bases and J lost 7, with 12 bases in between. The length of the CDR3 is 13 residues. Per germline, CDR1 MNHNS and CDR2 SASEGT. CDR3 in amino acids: CASSANSFNTQYF. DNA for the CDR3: TGTGCCAGCAGTGCCAACTCGTTCAATACGCAGTATTTT.

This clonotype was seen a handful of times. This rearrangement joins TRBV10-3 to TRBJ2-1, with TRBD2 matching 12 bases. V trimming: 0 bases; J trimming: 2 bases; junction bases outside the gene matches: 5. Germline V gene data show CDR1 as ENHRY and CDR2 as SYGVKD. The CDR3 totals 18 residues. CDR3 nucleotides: TGTGCCATCAGTGAGTCGATACTAGCGGGAGGAACCTACAATGAGCAGTTCTTC. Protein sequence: CAISESILAGGTYNEQFF.

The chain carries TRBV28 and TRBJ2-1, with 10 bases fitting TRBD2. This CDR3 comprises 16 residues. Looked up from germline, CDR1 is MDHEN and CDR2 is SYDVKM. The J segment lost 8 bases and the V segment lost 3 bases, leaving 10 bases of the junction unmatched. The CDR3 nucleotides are TGTGCCAGCAGTTTCCCGAGCGGGAGGGCCAGAGATGAGCAGTTCTTC. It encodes CASSFPSGRARDEQFF.

CDR3 sequence: CSVVGRLRETQYF. The CDR3 DNA sequence: TGCAGCGTTGTAGGCAGACTCCGGGAGACCCAGTACTTC. The chain carries TRBV29-1 and TRBJ2-5; no firm D call. The CDR3 has 13 residues. Trimming removed 4 bases at V and 5 bases at J, with 14 bases between. CDR1 and CDR2 from the germline V gene are SQVTM and ANQGSEA.

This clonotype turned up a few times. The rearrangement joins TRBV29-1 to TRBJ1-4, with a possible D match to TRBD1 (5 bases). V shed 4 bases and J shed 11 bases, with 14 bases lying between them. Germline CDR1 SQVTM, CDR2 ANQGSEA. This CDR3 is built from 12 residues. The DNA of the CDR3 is TGCAGCGTTGCTAGGTGGGACGAGAAACTGTTTTTT. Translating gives CSVARWDEKLFF.

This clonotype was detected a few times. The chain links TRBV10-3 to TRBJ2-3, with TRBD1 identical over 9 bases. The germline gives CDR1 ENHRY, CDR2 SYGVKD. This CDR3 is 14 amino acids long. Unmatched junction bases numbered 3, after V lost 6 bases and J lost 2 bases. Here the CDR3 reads CAIRGTGLTDTQYF. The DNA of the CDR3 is TGTGCCATCAGGGGGACAGGGCTCACAGATACGCAGTATTTT.

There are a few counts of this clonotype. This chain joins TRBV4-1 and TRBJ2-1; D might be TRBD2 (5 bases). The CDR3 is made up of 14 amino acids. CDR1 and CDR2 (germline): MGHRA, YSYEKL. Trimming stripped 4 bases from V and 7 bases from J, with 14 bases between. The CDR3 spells CASSPDSEGNEQFF. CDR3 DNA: TGCGCCAGCAGCCCCGATTCCGAGGGAAATGAGCAGTTCTTC.

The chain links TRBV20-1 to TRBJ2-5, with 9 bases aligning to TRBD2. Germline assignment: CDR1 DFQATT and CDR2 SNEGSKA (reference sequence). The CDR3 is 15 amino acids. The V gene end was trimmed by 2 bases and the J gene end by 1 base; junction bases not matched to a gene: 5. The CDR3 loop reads CSARWLAGFQETQYF. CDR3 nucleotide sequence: TGCAGTGCTAGATGGCTAGCGGGATTCCAAGAGACCCAGTACTTC.